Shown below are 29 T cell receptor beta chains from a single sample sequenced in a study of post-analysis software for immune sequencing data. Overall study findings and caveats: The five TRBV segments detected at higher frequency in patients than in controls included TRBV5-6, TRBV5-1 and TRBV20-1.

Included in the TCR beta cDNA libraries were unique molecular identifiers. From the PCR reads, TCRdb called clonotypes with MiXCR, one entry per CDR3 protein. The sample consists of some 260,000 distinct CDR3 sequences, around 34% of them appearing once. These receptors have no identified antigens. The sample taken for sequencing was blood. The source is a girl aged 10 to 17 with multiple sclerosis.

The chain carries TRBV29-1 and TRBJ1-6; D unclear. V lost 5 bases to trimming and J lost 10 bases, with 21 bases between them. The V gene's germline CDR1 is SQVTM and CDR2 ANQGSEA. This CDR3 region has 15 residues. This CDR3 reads CSVRLPGKVMSPLHF. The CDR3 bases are TGCAGCGTTCGACTCCCCGGGAAGGTGATGTCACCCCTCCACTTT.

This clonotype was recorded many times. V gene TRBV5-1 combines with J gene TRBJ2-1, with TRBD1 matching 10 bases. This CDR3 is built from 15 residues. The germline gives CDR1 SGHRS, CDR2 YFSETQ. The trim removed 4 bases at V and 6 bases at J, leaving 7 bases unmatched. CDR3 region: CASSEGQGSRNEQFF. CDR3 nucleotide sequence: TGCGCCAGCAGCGAGGGACAGGGGAGCCGCAATGAGCAGTTCTTC.

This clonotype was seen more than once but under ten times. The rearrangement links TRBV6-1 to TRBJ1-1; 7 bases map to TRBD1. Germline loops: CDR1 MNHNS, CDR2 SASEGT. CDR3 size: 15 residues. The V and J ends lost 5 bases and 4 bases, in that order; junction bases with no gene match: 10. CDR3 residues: CASSFLGGTGTEAFF. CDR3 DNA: TGTGCCAGCAGTTTCTTAGGGGGCACGGGCACTGAAGCTTTCTTT.

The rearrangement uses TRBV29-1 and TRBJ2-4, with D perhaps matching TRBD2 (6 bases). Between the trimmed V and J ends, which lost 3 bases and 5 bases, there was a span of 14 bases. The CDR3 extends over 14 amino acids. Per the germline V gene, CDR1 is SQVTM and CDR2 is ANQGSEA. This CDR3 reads CSVDFGSGQNIQYF. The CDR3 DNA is TGCAGCGTTGATTTTGGTAGCGGACAAAACATTCAGTACTTC.

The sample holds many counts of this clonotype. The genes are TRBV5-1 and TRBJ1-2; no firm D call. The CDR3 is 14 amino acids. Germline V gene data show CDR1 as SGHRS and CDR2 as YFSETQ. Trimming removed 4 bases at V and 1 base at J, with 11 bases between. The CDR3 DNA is TGCGCCAGCAGCCCGAAACAGCTTAACTATGGCTACACCTTC. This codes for CASSPKQLNYGYTF.

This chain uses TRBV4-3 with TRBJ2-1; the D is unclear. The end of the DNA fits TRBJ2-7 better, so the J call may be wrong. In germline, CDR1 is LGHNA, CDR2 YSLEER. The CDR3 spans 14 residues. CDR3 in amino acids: CASSQDSLYNEQYF. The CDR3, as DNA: TGCGCCAGCAGCCAAGATTCCTTGTACAATGAGCAGTACTTC.

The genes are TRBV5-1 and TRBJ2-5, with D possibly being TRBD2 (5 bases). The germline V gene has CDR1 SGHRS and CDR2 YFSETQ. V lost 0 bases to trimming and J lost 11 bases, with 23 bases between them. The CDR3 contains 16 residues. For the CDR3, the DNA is TGCGCCAGCAGCTTGGAAGAATTTAGGGAGTACAATGAGCAGTACTTC. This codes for CASSLEEFREYNEQYF.

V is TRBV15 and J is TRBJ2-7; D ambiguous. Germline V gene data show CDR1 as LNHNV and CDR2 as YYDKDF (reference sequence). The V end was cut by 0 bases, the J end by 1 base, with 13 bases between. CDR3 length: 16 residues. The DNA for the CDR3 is TGTGCCACCAGCAGAGATCAAGTTTTCCAGTCCTACGAGCAGTACTTC. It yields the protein CATSRDQVFQSYEQYF.

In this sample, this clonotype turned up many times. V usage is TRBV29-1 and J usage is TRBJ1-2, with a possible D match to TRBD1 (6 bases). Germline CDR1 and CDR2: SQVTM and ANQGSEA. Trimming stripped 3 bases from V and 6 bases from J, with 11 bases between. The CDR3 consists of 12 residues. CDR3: CSVDSGGDGYTF. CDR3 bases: TGCAGCGTTGATTCCGGGGGCGATGGCTACACCTTC.

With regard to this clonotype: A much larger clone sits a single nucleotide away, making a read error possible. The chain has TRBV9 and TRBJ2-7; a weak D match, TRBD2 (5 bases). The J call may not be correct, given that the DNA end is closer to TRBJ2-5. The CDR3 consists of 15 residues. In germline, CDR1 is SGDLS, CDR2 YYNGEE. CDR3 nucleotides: TGTGCCAGCAGCGTAGGGGAGCGGCATCTGGGGACCCAGTACTTC. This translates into CASSVGERHLGTQYF.

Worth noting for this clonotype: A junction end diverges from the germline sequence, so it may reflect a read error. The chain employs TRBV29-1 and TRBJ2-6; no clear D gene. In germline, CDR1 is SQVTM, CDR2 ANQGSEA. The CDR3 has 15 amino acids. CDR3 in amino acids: CSVAIPVSGANVRTF. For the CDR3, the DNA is TGCAGCGTCGCCATTCCGGTCTCTGGAGCCAACGTCCGGACTTTC. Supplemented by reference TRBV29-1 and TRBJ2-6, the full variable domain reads SAVISQKPSRDICQRGTSLTIQCQVDSQVTMMFWYRQQPGQSLTLIATANQGSEATYESGFVIDKFPISRPNLTFSTLTVSNMSPEDSSIYLCSVAIPVSGANVRTFGAGSRLTVL.

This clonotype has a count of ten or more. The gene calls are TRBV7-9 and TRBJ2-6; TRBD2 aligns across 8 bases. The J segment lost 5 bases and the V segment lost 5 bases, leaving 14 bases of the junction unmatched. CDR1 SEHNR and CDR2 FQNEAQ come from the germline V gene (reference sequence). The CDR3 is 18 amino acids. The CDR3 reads CASSRGGGIPPRANVLTF. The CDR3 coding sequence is TGTGCCAGCAGCCGGGGGGGAGGGATCCCCCCTAGGGCCAACGTCCTGACTTTC.

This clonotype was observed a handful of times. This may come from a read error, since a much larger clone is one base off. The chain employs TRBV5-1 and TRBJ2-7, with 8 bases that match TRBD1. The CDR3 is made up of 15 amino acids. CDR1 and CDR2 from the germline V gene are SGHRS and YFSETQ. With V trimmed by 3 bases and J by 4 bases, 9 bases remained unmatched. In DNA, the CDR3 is TGCGCCAGCAGCTGGGAGGCAGGGGGCGCGTACGAGCAGTACTTC. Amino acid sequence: CASSWEAGGAYEQYF.

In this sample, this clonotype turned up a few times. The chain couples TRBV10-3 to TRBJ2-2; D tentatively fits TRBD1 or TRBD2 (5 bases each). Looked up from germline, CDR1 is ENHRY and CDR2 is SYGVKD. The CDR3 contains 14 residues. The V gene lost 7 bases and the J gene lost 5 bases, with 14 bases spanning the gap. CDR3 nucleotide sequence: TGTGCCATCAAGAGGGACGCTCAAACCGGGGAGCTGTTTTTT. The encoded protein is CAIKRDAQTGELFF.

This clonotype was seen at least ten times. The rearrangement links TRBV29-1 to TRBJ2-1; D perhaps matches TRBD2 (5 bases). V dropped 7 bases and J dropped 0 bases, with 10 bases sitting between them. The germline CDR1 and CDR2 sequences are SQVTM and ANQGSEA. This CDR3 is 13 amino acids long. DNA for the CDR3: TGCAGCGCTCGGGAATCCTCCTACAATGAGCAGTTCTTC. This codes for CSARESSYNEQFF.

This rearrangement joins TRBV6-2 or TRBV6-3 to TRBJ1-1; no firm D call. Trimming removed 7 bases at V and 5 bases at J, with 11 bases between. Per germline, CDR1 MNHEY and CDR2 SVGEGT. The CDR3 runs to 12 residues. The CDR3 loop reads CASKKGMTEAFF. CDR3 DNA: TGTGCCAGCAAAAAAGGGATGACTGAAGCTTTCTTT.

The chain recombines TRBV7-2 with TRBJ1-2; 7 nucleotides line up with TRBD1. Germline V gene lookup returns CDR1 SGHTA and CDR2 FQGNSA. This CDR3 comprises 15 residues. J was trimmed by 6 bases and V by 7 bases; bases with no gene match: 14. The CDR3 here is CASNTYAGGEDGYTF. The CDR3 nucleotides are TGTGCCAGCAACACGTATGCAGGGGGGGAGGATGGCTACACCTTC.

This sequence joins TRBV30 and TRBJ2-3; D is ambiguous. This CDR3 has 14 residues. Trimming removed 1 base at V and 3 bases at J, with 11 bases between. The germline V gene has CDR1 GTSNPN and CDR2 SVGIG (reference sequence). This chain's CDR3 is CAWSDLVRTDTQYF. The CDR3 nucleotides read TGTGCCTGGAGTGACCTAGTGCGGACAGATACGCAGTATTTT. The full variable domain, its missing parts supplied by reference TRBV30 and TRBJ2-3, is SQTIHQWPATLVQPVGSPLSLECTVEGTSNPNLYWYRQAAGRGLQLLFYSVGIGQISSEVPQNLSASRPQDRQFILSSKKLLLSDSGFYLCAWSDLVRTDTQYFGPGTRLTVL.

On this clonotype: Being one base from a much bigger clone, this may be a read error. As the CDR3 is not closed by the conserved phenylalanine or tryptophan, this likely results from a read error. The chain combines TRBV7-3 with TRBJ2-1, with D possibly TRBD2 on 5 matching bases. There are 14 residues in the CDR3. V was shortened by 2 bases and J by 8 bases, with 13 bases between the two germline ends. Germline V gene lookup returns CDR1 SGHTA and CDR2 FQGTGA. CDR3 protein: CASSLLAGEHEQFI. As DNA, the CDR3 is TGTGCCAGCAGCTTATTAGCTGGGGAGCATGAGCAGTTCATC.

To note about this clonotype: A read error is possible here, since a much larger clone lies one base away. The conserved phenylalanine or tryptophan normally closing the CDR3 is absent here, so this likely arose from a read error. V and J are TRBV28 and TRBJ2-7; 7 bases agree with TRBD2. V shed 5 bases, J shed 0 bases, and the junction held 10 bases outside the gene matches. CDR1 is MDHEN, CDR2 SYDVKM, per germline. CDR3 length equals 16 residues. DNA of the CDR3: TGTGCCAGCAGTCCGGGTGGGGCGGGAGACTCCTACGAGCAGTACCTC. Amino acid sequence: CASSPGGAGDSYEQYL.

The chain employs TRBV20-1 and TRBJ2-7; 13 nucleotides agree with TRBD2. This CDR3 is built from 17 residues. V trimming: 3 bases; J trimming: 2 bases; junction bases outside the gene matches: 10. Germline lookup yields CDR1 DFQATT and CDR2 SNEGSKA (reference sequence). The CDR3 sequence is CSASGLAGADLAYEQYF. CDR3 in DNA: TGCAGTGCTAGCGGACTAGCGGGAGCCGACCTAGCCTACGAGCAGTACTTC.

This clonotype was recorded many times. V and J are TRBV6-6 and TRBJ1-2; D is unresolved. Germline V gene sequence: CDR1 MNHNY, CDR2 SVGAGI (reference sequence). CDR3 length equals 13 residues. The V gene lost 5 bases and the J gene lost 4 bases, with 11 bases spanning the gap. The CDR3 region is CASSPVGFYGYTF. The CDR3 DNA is TGTGCCAGCAGTCCCGTTGGGTTCTATGGCTACACCTTC.

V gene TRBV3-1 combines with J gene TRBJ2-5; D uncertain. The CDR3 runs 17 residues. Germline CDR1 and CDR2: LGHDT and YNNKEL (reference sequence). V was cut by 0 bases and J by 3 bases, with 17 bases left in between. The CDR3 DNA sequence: TGTGCCAGCAGCCAAGATTGGGCCAATCCCATTAAAGAGACCCAGTACTTC. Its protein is CASSQDWANPIKETQYF.

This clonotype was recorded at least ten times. CDR3 bases: TGTGCCAGCAAGCCACAGGCCAGTTATAGCAATCAGCCCCAGCATTTT. Amino acid sequence: CASKPQASYSNQPQHF. This chain joins TRBV6-5 and TRBJ1-5; possible D gene TRBD1, 5 bases. The CDR3 contains 16 residues. Trimming removed 7 bases from V and 0 bases from J, with 16 bases in between. Germline lookup yields CDR1 MNHEY and CDR2 SVGAGI.

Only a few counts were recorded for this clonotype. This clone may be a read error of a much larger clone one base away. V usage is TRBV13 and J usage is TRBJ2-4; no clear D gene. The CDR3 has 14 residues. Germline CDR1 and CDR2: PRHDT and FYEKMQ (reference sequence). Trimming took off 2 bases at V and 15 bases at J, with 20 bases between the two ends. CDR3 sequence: CASSLRVRQETRYF. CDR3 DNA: TGTGCCAGCAGCTTAAGGGTTAGGCAAGAGACCCGGTACTTC.

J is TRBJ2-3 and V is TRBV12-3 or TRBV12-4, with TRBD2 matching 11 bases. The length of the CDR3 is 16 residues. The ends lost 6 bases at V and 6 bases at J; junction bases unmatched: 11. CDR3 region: CASRAPIAGGPDTQYF. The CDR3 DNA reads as TGTGCCAGCAGAGCACCCATAGCGGGAGGGCCGGATACGCAGTATTTT.

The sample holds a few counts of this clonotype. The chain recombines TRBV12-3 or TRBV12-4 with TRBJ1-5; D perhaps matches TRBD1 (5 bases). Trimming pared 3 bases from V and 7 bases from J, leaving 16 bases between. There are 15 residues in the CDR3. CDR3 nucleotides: TGTGCCAGCAGTTTTTCCGGCGGGGCGGAACAGCCCCAGCATTTT. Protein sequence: CASSFSGGAEQPQHF.

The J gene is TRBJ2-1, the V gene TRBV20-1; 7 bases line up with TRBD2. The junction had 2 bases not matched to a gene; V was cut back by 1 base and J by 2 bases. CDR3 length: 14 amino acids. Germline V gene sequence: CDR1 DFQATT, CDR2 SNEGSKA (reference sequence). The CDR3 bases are TGCAGTGCTAGAGCGGGAGGAACCTACAATGAGCAGTTCTTC. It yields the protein CSARAGGTYNEQFF.

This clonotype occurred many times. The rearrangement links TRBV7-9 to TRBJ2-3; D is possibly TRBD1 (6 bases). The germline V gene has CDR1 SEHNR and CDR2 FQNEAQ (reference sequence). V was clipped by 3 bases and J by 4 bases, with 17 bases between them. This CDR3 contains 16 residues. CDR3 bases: TGTGCCAGCAGCTTCCGAACAGGGCCCCCCGCAGATACGCAGTATTTT. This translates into CASSFRTGPPADTQYF.